A selection of T cell receptor beta chains follows, all from one sample in a study of a mutant IDH1 vaccine in newly diagnosed glioma. Using immunoSEQ multiplex PCR, the repertoire was profiled, and TCRdb retains in-frame clones only, with some absent. The repertoire consists of fewer than 65,000 clones, with around 81% occurring once and the leading ten covering 3% to 4%. No antigen has been assigned to these receptors. This specimen was PBMCs, taken from a glioma patient whose treatment included an IDH1 peptide vaccine. These receptors were taken from a man aged 25 to 45 with glioma. The CDR3 runs from the conserved cysteine through the conserved F or W. The D gene is left open where the match is weak. Part of the rows lack a size; the others show once, few, many or a class for expanded clones.

TRBD2	-	TRBV7-9	TRBJ2-3	CASSLLAGDTQYF	TGTGCCAGCAGCTTATTAGCGGGAGATACGCAGTATTTT
-	-	TRBV19	TRBJ1-5	CASSMSLYSNQPQHF	TGTGCCAGTAGTATGAGCCTGTATAGCAATCAGCCCCAGCATTTT
-	-	TRBV5-1	TRBJ2-3	CASSLGAGFTDTQYF	TGCGCCAGCAGCCTGGGGGCAGGGTTCACAGATACGCAGTATTTT
TRBD1	-	TRBV2	TRBJ2-7	CASSEAGFFEAGGRAEQYF	TGTGCCAGCAGTGAAGCGGGGTTTTTTGAGGCAGGGGGCCGGGCGGAGCAGTACTTC
-	-	TRBV19	TRBJ2-5	CASRPMGGQETQYF	TGTGCCAGTAGGCCCATGGGGGGTCAAGAGACCCAGTACTTC
TRBD1	-	TRBV7-2	TRBJ1-2	CASSLASGQGDYGYTF	TGTGCCAGCAGCTTAGCTAGTGGACAGGGGGACTATGGCTACACCTTC
-	-	TRBV6-5	TRBJ1-5	CASSYSSGQPQHF	TGTGCCAGCAGTTACTCGTCAGGACAGCCCCAGCATTTT
-	-	TRBV19	TRBJ2-1	CASSSSGIGVRVQFF	TGTGCCAGTAGTTCCTCGGGTATCGGGGTACGTGTGCAGTTCTTC
TRBD2	-	TRBV29-1	TRBJ2-7	CSVVIPSGTYEQYF	TGCAGCGTTGTCATTCCTAGCGGAACCTACGAGCAGTACTTC
-	-	TRBV11-2	TRBJ1-1	CASSLENRRGNTEAFF	TGTGCCAGCAGCTTAGAAAACAGAAGGGGGAACACTGAAGCTTTCTTT
-	-	TRBV18	TRBJ2-2	CASSPLGPASGELFF	TGTGCCAGCTCACCATTGGGCCCAGCCTCAGGGGAGCTGTTTTTT
TRBD1	-	TRBV6-1	TRBJ1-2	CASKTGTEVYGYTF	TGTGCCAGCAAGACCGGGACAGAGGTCTATGGCTACACCTTC
TRBD2	-	TRBV9	TRBJ2-3	CASSVSSGGPNGYADTQYF	TGTGCCAGCAGCGTGTCTAGCGGAGGTCCAAATGGGTACGCAGATACGCAGTATTTT
TRBD2	-	TRBV9	TRBJ2-5	CASSVGRGRKETQYF	TGTGCCAGCAGCGTCGGGCGGGGGAGAAAAGAGACCCAGTACTTC
-	once	TRBV27	TRBJ2-7	CASSLARGDPYYEQYF	TGTGCCAGCAGTTTAGCCAGGGGGGACCCCTACTACGAGCAGTACTTC
TRBD1	-	TRBV5-6	TRBJ2-2	CASSLVDRDAGELFF	TGTGCCAGCAGCTTGGTGGACAGGGATGCAGGGGAGCTGTTTTTT
-	-	TRBV7-9	TRBJ2-6	CASSSPGPGANVLTF	TGTGCCAGCAGCTCTCCAGGTCCCGGGGCCAACGTCCTGACTTTC
TRBD2	-	TRBV12-5	TRBJ2-1	CASALLAANDNEQFF	TGTGCTAGTGCCCTACTAGCGGCAAACGACAATGAGCAGTTCTTC
-	-	TRBV7-6	TRBJ2-3	CASSLDDAGTDTQYF	TGTGCCAGCAGCTTAGATGACGCCGGCACAGATACGCAGTATTTT
-	-	TRBV5-1	TRBJ2-1	CASSYSAEQFF	TGCGCCAGCAGCTACTCGGCTGAGCAGTTCTTC
TRBD2	-	TRBV6-4	TRBJ2-2	CASSDRGANTGELFF	TGTGCCAGCAGTGATCGGGGGGCGAACACCGGGGAGCTGTTTTTT
-	-	TRBV4-2	TRBJ1-2	CASSHRRPANYGYTF	TGTGCCAGCAGCCACCGCCGACCGGCCAACTATGGCTACACCTTC
-	-	TRBV15	TRBJ1-1	CATSRARENTEAFF	TGTGCCACCAGCAGAGCGAGGGAGAACACTGAAGCTTTCTTT
-	once	TRBV5-5	TRBJ1-4	CASSSRTGYNEKLFF	TGTGCCAGCAGCTCCAGGACCGGTTATAATGAAAAACTGTTTTTT
-	-	TRBV6-5	TRBJ1-6	CASSYGVQHSPLHF	TGTGCCAGCAGTTACGGGGTACAGCATTCACCCCTCCACTTT
-	-	TRBV7-2	TRBJ1-4	CASSPSLSTNEKLFF	TGTGCCAGCAGCCCGTCACTCTCAACTAATGAAAAACTGTTTTTT
TRBD1	-	TRBV6-5	TRBJ2-5	CASSRTGRKETQYF	TGTGCCAGCAGTCGGACAGGTCGAAAAGAGACCCAGTACTTC